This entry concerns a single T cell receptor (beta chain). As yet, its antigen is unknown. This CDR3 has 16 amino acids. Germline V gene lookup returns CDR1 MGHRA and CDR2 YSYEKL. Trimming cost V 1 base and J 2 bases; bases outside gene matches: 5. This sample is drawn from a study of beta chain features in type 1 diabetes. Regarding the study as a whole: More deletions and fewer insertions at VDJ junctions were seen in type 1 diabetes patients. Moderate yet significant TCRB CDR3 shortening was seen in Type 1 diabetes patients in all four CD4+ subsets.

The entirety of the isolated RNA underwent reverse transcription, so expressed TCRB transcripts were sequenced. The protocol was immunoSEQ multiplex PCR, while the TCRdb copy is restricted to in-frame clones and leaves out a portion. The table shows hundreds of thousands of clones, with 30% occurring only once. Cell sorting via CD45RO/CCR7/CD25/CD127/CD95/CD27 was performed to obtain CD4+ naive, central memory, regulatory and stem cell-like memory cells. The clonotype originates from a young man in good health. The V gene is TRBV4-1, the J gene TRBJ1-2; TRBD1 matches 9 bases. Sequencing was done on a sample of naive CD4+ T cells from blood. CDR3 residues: CASSQGSGTGNYGYTF. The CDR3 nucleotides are TGCGCCAGCAGCCAAGGATCCGGGACAGGGAACTATGGCTACACCTTC.